This TCR beta chain was sequenced in a study of cytomegalovirus exposure and HLA in healthy donors. V lost 5 bases to trimming and J lost 6 bases, with 14 bases between them. The CDR3 length is 14 residues. Germline V gene data show CDR1 as MGHRA and CDR2 as YSYEKL. With 60 Vbeta and 13 Jbeta primers, the PCR was carried out. This table comes from immunoSEQ multiplex PCR, and its TCRdb copy is limited to in-frame clones, with some not included. This sample carries fewer than 200,000 clones, 73% of them seen once, and the ten largest clones take 5% to 5.5%. The source is a woman between 18 and 29 years old in good health and CMV-seropositive. Sequenced: PBMCs. The rearrangement joins TRBV4-1 to TRBJ1-5; D may be TRBD1 (5 bases). The CDR3 region is CASSVKGVGQPQHF. In DNA form, the CDR3 reads TGCGCCAGCAGCGTGAAAGGGGTCGGTCAGCCCCAGCATTTT.